This T cell receptor beta chain is from a study of cytomegalovirus exposure and HLA in healthy donors. The study ran its PCR with 60 Vbeta and 13 Jbeta primers. Data came from immunoSEQ multiplex PCR; TCRdb stores just in-frame clones and leaves some out. Seen here are approximately 100,000 clones, 85% observed once, and the top ten hold around 7.4%. This CDR3 contains 14 residues. Germline CDR1 is MNHNY and CDR2 is SVGAGI (reference sequence). With V trimmed by 2 bases and J by 3 bases, 1 base remained unmatched. The sample consisted of PBMCs. The chain links TRBV6-6 to TRBJ1-5, with 7 bases fitting TRBD1. This TCR was recovered from a man aged 35-49 years in good health and CMV-seropositive. The CDR3 coding sequence is TGTGCCAGCAGTTACGACAGGGTCAATCAGCCCCAGCATTTT. It translates to CASSYDRVNQPQHF.